Given below is one T cell receptor beta chain in context. These data come from a study of cytomegalovirus exposure and HLA in healthy donors. It was with 60 Vbeta and 13 Jbeta primers that the PCR ran. Profiling relied on immunoSEQ multiplex PCR, and the TCRdb table lists in-frame clones only, not all of them. The table lists approximately 210,000 clones, about 80% of them singletons. CDR3 length: 13 residues. Germline assignment: CDR1 GTSNPN and CDR2 SVGIG (reference sequence). V dropped 2 bases and J dropped 4 bases, with 10 bases sitting between them. The rearrangement uses TRBV30 and TRBJ2-3, with D perhaps TRBD2 (5 bases). This TCR was recovered from a man aged 35 to 55 in good health and CMV-seropositive. Sequencing was performed on PBMCs. CDR3 DNA sequence: TGTGCCTGGAGTAACGGAGGCGCAGATACGCAGTATTTT. It is translated as CAWSNGGADTQYF.